The next 17 T cell receptor beta chains were all read from a single sample in a study of CD8 T cells in Susac syndrome. Reverse transcription of about 0.5 to 1 ug RNA used random hexamers. A single record per CDR3 protein comes from TCRdb applying MiXCR to the immunoSEQ multiplex PCR reads. The sample lists 180,000 or so distinct CDR3 sequences; roughly 94% were seen once. The specimen was CD4+ T cells from PBMCs. All receptors come from a human donor in good health.

The J gene is TRBJ2-3, the V gene TRBV3-1; D is ambiguous. Germline V gene sequence: CDR1 LGHDT, CDR2 YNNKEL (reference sequence). This CDR3 has 15 amino acids. Trimming left V 1 base short and J 1 base short, with 9 bases between. Here the CDR3 DNA reads TGTGCCAGCAGCCAAGTAGGCGATCGCACAGATACGCAGTATTTT. This translates into CASSQVGDRTDTQYF.

The gene calls are TRBV5-4 and TRBJ2-5; 9 positions match TRBD2. Per germline, CDR1 SGHNT and CDR2 YYREEE (reference sequence). Trimming cost V 2 bases and J 0 bases; bases outside gene matches: 5. The CDR3 is 16 amino acids. The CDR3 DNA reads as TGTGCCAGCAGCTTTGGGCTAGCGGGGTACCAAGAGACCCAGTACTTC. Translation gives CASSFGLAGYQETQYF.

V and J are TRBV20-1 and TRBJ2-3; TRBD2 might be the D (6 bases). V lost 0 bases and J lost 12, with 13 bases in between. Germline V gene sequence: CDR1 DFQATT, CDR2 SNEGSKA (reference sequence). This CDR3 spans 12 amino acids. This CDR3 is CSAREGGRLQYF. The CDR3 region has the DNA TGCAGTGCTAGAGAGGGTGGGAGGCTCCAGTATTTT.

A single count supports this clonotype. CDR3: CASSAQGSELQTQYF. The CDR3 region has the DNA TGTGCCAGCAGCGCCCAAGGGAGCGAACTCCAGACCCAGTACTTC. The V call is TRBV9, the J call TRBJ2-5, with D possibly TRBD2 on 5 matching bases. With 3 bases removed from V and 6 bases from J, the gap between germline ends came to 18 bases. The V gene's germline CDR1 is SGDLS and CDR2 YYNGEE. This CDR3 is built from 15 residues.

The J gene is TRBJ1-2, the V gene TRBV3-1; possibly TRBD1 for D (6 bases). Germline V gives CDR1 LGHDT, CDR2 YNNKEL (reference sequence). The CDR3 totals 14 residues. Trimming took 0 bases from V and 4 from J, leaving 9 bases between them. The DNA for the CDR3 is TGTGCCAGCAGCCAAGATACAGGGACCTATGGCTACACCTTC. Its translation: CASSQDTGTYGYTF.

The V and J genes are TRBV18 and TRBJ1-2; D might be TRBD1 (5 bases). Trimming stripped 2 bases from V and 4 bases from J, with 8 bases between. There are 13 residues in the CDR3. Germline V gives CDR1 KGHSH, CDR2 LQKENI. The chain's CDR3 is CASSPGATYGYTF. The CDR3 region has the DNA TGTGCCAGCTCACCAGGGGCCACCTATGGCTACACCTTC.

The chain recombines TRBV7-6 with TRBJ2-3; no clear D gene. CDR1 SGHVS and CDR2 FNYEAQ come from the germline V gene. The CDR3 loop spans 13 amino acids. V gave up 8 bases and J gave up 2 bases, with 11 bases separating them. In DNA, the CDR3 is TGTGCCAGCCCAACCGAGGCCACAGATACGCAGTATTTT. This codes for CASPTEATDTQYF. The entire variable domain, with the rest obtained from reference TRBV7-6 and TRBJ2-3, is as follows: GAGVSQSPRYKVTKRGQDVALRCDPISGHVSLYWYRQALGQGPEFLTYFNYEAQQDKSGLPNDRFSAERPEGSISTLTIQRTEQRDSAMYRCASPTEATDTQYFGPGTRLTVL.

The chain carries TRBV20-1 and TRBJ1-5; D is undetermined. Looked up from germline, CDR1 is DFQATT and CDR2 is SNEGSKA (reference sequence). The CDR3 length is 13 residues. V was clipped by 6 bases and J by 2 bases, with 11 bases between them. This CDR3 is CSAPWAGNQPQHF. The CDR3 coding sequence is TGCAGTGCCCCCTGGGCAGGCAATCAGCCCCAGCATTTT.

The rearrangement links TRBV19 to TRBJ2-3; no clear D. Trimming pared 6 bases from V and 6 bases from J, leaving 10 bases between. CDR1 LNHDA and CDR2 SQIVND come from the germline V gene (reference sequence). This CDR3 contains 12 residues. CDR3 DNA: TGTGCCAGTAGCGTCGGAAGGGATACGCAGTATTTT. As protein: CASSVGRDTQYF.

This chain links TRBV7-2 with TRBJ2-7; D gene uncertain. The germline CDR1 and CDR2 sequences are SGHTA and FQGNSA. V gave up 1 base and J gave up 1 base, with 5 bases separating them. The CDR3 has 13 residues. The CDR3 DNA reads as TGTGCCAGCAGCTTAGATATTTCCTACGAGCAGTACTTC. It yields the protein CASSLDISYEQYF.

V is TRBV7-9 and J is TRBJ1-1; tentatively, D is TRBD1 (6 bases). The V and J ends lost 3 bases and 7 bases respectively, with 12 bases between them. This CDR3 is built from 13 residues. Germline CDR1 and CDR2: SEHNR and FQNEAQ (reference sequence). This CDR3 reads CASSLREGDEAFF. In DNA, the CDR3 is TGTGCCAGCAGCTTGAGAGAGGGGGATGAAGCTTTCTTT. The variable domain in full, completed from reference TRBV7-9 and TRBJ1-1, reads DTGVSQNPRHKITKRGQNVTFRCDPISEHNRLYWYRQTLGQGPEFLTYFQNEAQLEKSRLLSDRFSAERPKGSFSTLEIQRTEQGDSAMYLCASSLREGDEAFFGQGTRLTVV.

The chain has TRBV29-1 and TRBJ1-5; D possibly corresponds to TRBD1 (5 bases). This CDR3 comprises 13 residues. Germline V lookup: CDR1 SQVTM, CDR2 ANQGSEA. V was clipped by 4 bases and J by 4 bases, with 11 bases between them. CDR3 bases: TGCAGCGTTGTCGATCAGGGTAATCAGCCCCAGCATTTT. Translating it yields CSVVDQGNQPQHF.

This chain joins TRBV7-2 and TRBJ2-1, with TRBD2 matching 7 bases. The germline CDR1 and CDR2 sequences are SGHTA and FQGNSA. V lost 5 bases to trimming and J lost 3 bases; unmatched junction nucleotides: 13. CDR3 size: 17 residues. This chain's CDR3 is CASSPIAGRAVYNEQFF. DNA for the CDR3: TGTGCCAGCAGCCCCATCGCGGGGAGGGCCGTCTACAATGAGCAGTTCTTC.

The chain recombines TRBV5-4 with TRBJ2-5; D is possibly TRBD1 (6 bases). The CDR3 loop spans 15 amino acids. Trimming took 4 bases from V and 1 from J, leaving 14 bases between them. The V gene's germline CDR1 is SGHNT and CDR2 YYREEE (reference sequence). CDR3 sequence reads: CASSGRVRGQETQYF. The CDR3, as DNA: TGTGCCAGCAGCGGCCGGGTCAGGGGCCAAGAGACCCAGTACTTC.

This clonotype was seen only once. The V and J genes are TRBV14 and TRBJ2-7; 12 positions match TRBD2. The CDR3 length is 15 residues. CDR1 and CDR2 from the germline V gene are SGHDN and FVKESK. V dropped 4 bases and J dropped 4; count of bases not matched to a gene: 5. The DNA for the CDR3 is TGTGCCAGCAGCCCTAGCGGGGGGGTACCTTACGAGCAGTACTTC. Translated, it gives CASSPSGGVPYEQYF.

The rearrangement links TRBV28 to TRBJ1-2, with TRBD1 identical over 9 bases. Germline V gives CDR1 MDHEN, CDR2 SYDVKM. Trimming removed 7 bases from V and 7 bases from J; junction bases left unmatched: 1. The CDR3 length is 11 residues. The CDR3 region has the DNA TGTGCCAGCAACAGGGGGCCTGGCTACACCTTC. Its translation is CASNRGPGYTF.

The chain links TRBV9 to TRBJ1-3, with 7 bases identical to TRBD1. This CDR3 spans 14 amino acids. J was trimmed by 2 bases and V by 4 bases; bases with no gene match: 3. Germline V gene sequence: CDR1 SGDLS, CDR2 YYNGEE. This chain's CDR3 is CASSSGQTGNTIYF. The CDR3 DNA is TGTGCCAGCAGCTCGGGACAGACTGGAAACACCATATATTTT.